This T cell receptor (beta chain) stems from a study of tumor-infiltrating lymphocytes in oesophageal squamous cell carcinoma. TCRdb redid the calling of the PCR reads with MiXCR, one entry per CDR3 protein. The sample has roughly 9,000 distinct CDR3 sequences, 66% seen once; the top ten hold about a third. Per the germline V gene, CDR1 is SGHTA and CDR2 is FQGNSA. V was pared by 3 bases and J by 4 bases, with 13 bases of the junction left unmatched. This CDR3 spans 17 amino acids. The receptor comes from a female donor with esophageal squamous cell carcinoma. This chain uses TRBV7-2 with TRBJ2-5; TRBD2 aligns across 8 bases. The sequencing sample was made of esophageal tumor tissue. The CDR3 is CASSFLTGGLKGETQYF. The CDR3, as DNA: TGTGCCAGCAGCTTTCTCACGGGGGGGCTTAAGGGAGAGACCCAGTACTTC.